The clone carrying this T cell receptor (beta chain) was seen at least ten times. Its cognate antigen is unknown. Time point of the sample: persistent/refractory GD, antithyroid drugs over 5 years with positive TRAb. Extracted PBMC RNA gave rise to the TCR library. Through Arm-PCR of CDR3 regions and iRepertoire HTBI primers, TCR beta libraries were built. TCRdb re-analysed the multiplex PCR reads in MiXCR, keeping a single row per CDR3 protein. The data show roughly 450,000 distinct CDR3 sequences, with around 21% seen just once and over 7.5% held by the top ten. Germline V lookup: CDR1 LGHDT, CDR2 YNNKEL (reference sequence). This CDR3 is built from 15 residues. V lost 1 base and J 2 bases, leaving 11 bases between the germline ends. The data originate from a study of regulatory T cells in long-lasting Graves disease. Whole-study findings and limits: TCR diversity in persistent Graves' patients was below that of newly diagnosed ones.

The sequencing here drew on peripheral blood mononuclear cells (PBMCs), taken when the disease was refractory, from a patient treated with antithyroid drugs. J is TRBJ1-2 and V is TRBV3-1; unclear D gene. The sequence was obtained from a female donor with Graves disease. The CDR3 DNA is TGTGCCAGCAGCCAAGCGCCGGGTAACAACTATGGCTACACCTTC. Protein: CASSQAPGNNYGYTF.